The next 2 T cell receptor beta chains were all read from a single sample in a study of T cells in Graves' hyperthyroidism and ophthalmopathy. Amplified TCR beta CDR3 regions derived from RNA transcripts. First-round RT-PCR with HTBI primers amplified the TCR CDR3 region. In TCRdb, the multiplex PCR reads were re-called with MiXCR into one record per CDR3 protein. This sample carries about 720,000 distinct CDR3 sequences, about 19% of them seen once, and the ten largest clones take over 15%. The sequencing input was blood. The source is a woman between 50 and 59 years old with Graves' hyperthyroidism that later progressed to Graves' ophthalmopathy.

This clonotype was picked up a small number of times. This chain connects TRBV9 to TRBJ2-2, with 9 nucleotides matching TRBD2. The V gene end was trimmed by 0 bases and the J gene end by 9 bases; junction bases not matched to a gene: 6. The length of the CDR3 is 15 residues. The germline V gene has CDR1 SGDLS and CDR2 YYNGEE. The CDR3 loop is CASSVESGGPRELFF. The CDR3, as DNA: TGTGCCAGCAGCGTAGAGAGCGGGGGGCCCCGGGAGCTGTTTTTT.

In this sample, this clonotype turned up many times. The V gene is TRBV20-1, the J gene TRBJ2-3; 10 bases are a match to TRBD1. The CDR3 spans 18 residues. J lost 1 base, V lost 0 bases, and 10 bases had no gene match. The germline gives CDR1 DFQATT, CDR2 SNEGSKA (reference sequence). The CDR3 spells CSARDFRTGGRGTDTQYF. CDR3 coding DNA: TGCAGTGCTAGAGATTTCCGGACAGGGGGAAGGGGCACAGATACGCAGTATTTT.